This entry is about one TCR beta chain. Its target is unknown. This sample stems from a study of T cells after posttransplantation cyclophosphamide. Per germline, CDR1 SSHAT and CDR2 FNYEAQ (reference sequence). This CDR3 region has 15 residues. The J segment lost 6 bases and the V segment lost 3 bases, leaving 8 bases of the junction unmatched. Overall study findings and caveats: Blood and skin or GI T cell repertoires showed limited TRB overlap. Later blood repertoires were often dominated by clones from the donor CD8+ memory compartment. Recipient CMV seropositivity and CMV reactivation strongly tracked TRB clonality.

Clones were sequenced by immunoSEQ multiplex PCR, and TCRdb holds only the in-frame ones, with some missing. This table holds tens of thousands of clones, about 84% found once. This receptor was obtained from a woman between 55 and 75 years old with a blood cancer, CMV-positive, and with a related stem cell donor. The V and J genes are TRBV7-7 and TRBJ2-5, with 9 bases that match TRBD2. Sequencing was performed on PBMCs. CDR3: CASSFSPSGKQTQYF. For the CDR3, the DNA is TGTGCCAGCAGCTTTTCGCCTAGCGGGAAACAGACCCAGTACTTC. Full variable domain (remainder filled in from reference TRBV7-7 and TRBJ2-5): GAGVSQSPRYKVTKRGQDVTLRCDPISSHATLYWYQQALGQGPEFLTYFNYEAQPDKSGLPSDRFSAERPEGSISTLTIQRTEQRDSAMYRCASSFSPSGKQTQYFGPGTRLLVL.